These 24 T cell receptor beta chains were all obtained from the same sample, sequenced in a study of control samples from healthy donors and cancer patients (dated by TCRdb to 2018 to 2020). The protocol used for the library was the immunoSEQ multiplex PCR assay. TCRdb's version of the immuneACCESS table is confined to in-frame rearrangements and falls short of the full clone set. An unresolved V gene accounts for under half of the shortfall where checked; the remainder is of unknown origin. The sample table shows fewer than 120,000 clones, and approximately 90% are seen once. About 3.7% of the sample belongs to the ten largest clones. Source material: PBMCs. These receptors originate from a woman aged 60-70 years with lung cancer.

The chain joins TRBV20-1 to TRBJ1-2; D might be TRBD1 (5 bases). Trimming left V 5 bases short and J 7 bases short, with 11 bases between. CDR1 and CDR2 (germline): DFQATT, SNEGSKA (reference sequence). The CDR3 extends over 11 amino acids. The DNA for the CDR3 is TGCAGTGCTCGTCTGGGGGTTGGCTACACCTTC. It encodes CSARLGVGYTF.

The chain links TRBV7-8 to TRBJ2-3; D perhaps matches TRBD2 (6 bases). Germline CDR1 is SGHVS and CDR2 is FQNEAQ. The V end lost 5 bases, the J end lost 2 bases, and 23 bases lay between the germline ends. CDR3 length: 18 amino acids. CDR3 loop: CASSPLEGRAITTDTQYF. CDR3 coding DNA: TGTGCCAGCAGCCCCCTGGAGGGTAGGGCCATAACCACAGATACGCAGTATTTT.

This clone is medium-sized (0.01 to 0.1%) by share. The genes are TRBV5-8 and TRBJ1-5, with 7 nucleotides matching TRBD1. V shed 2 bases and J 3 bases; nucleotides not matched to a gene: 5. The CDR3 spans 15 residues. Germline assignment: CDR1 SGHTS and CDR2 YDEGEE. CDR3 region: CASSFWDRINQPQHF. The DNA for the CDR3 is TGTGCCAGCAGCTTTTGGGACAGAATCAATCAGCCCCAGCATTTT. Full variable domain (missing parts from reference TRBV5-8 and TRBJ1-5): EAGVTQSPTHLIKTRGQQATLRCSPISGHTSVYWYQQALGLGLQFLLWYDEGEERNRGNFPPRFSGRQFPNYSSELNVNALELEDSALYLCASSFWDRINQPQHFGDGTRLSIL.

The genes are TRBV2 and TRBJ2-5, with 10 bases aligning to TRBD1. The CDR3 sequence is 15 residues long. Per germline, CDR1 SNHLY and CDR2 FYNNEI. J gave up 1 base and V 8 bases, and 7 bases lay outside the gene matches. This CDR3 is CASLRTGGSQETQYF. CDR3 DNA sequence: TGTGCCAGCCTGAGGACAGGGGGTTCCCAAGAGACCCAGTACTTC.

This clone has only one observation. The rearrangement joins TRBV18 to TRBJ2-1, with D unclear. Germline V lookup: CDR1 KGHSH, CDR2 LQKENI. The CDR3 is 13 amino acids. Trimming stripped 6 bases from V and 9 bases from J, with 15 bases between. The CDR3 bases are TGTGCCAGCTCCGGATTCTCGGCAGTTGAGCAGTTCTTC. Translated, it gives CASSGFSAVEQFF.

The CDR3 spells CASSARASVTGELFF. The DNA of the CDR3 is TGTGCCAGCAGCGCAAGGGCGTCGGTCACCGGGGAGCTGTTTTTT. This chain uses TRBV9 with TRBJ2-2; no clear D gene. This CDR3 is built from 15 residues. CDR1 is SGDLS, CDR2 YYNGEE, per germline. V was shortened by 3 bases and J by 4 bases, with 13 bases between the two germline ends.

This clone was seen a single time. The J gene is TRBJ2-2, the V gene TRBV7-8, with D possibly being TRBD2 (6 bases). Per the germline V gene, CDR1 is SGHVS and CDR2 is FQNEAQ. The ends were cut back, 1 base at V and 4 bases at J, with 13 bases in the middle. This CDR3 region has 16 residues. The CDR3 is CASSLGRGERTGELFF. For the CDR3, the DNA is TGTGCCAGCAGCTTAGGTCGCGGGGAACGCACCGGGGAGCTGTTTTTT.

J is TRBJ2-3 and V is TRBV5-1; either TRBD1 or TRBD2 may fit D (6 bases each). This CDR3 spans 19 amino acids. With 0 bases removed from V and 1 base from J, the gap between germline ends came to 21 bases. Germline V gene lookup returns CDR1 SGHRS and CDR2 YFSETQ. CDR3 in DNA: TGCGCCAGCAGCTTGGCCGGAGGACTGGGGGGCAGGGGCACAGATACGCAGTATTTT. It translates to CASSLAGGLGGRGTDTQYF. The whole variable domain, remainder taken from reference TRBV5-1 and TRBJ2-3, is KAGVTQTPRYLIKTRGQQVTLSCSPISGHRSVSWYQQTPGQGLQFLFEYFSETQRNKGNFPGRFSGRQFSNSRSEMNVSTLELGDSALYLCASSLAGGLGGRGTDTQYFGPGTRLTVL.

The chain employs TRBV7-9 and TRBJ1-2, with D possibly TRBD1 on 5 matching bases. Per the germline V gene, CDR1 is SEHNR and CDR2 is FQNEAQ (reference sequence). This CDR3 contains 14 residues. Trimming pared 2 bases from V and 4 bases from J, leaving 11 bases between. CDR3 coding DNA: TGTGCCAGCAGCTTAAGCGGCGGGGCCTATGGCTACACCTTC. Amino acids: CASSLSGGAYGYTF.

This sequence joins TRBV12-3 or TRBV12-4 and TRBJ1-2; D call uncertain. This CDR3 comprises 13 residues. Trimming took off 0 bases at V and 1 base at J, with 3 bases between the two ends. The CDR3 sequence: CASSLAYNYGYTF. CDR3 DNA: TGTGCCAGCAGTTTAGCTTATAACTATGGCTACACCTTC.

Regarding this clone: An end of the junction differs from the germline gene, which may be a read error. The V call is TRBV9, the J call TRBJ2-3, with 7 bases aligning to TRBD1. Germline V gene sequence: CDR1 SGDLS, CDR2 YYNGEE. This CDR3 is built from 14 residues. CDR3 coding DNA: TGTGCCACCAGCCCTACAGGGGAATGGGATACGCAGTATTTT. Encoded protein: CATSPTGEWDTQYF.

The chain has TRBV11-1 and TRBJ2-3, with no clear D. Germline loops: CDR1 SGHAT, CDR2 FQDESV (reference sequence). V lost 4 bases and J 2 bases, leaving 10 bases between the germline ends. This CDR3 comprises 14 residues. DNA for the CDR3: TGTGCCAGCAGCTCCATGGTAGCCACAGATACGCAGTATTTT. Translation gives CASSSMVATDTQYF.

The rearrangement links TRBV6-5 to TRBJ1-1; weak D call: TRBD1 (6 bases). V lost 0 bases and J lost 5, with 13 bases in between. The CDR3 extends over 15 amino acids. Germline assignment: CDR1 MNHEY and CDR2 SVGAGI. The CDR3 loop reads CASSYSAGVGTEAFF. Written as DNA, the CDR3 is TGTGCCAGCAGTTACTCGGCAGGGGTTGGAACTGAAGCTTTCTTT.

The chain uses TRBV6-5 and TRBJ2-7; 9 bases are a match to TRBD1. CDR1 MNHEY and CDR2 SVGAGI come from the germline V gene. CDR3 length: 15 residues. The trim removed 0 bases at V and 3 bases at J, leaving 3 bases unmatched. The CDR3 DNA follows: TGTGCCAGCAGTTACTCCGGGGGACAGGGCTACGAGCAGTACTTC. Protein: CASSYSGGQGYEQYF.

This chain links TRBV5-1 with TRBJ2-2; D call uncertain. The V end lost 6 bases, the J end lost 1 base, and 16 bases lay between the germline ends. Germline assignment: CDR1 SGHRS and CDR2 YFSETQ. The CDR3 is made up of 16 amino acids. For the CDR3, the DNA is TGCGCCAGCATCCCCAACGGGCCAGGGAACACCGGGGAGCTGTTTTTT. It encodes CASIPNGPGNTGELFF.

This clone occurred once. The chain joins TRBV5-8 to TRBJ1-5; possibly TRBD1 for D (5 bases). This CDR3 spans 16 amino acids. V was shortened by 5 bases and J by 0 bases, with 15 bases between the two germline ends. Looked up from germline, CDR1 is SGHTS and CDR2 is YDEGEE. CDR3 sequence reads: CASRRQGFDSNQPQHF. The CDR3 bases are TGTGCCAGCAGACGCCAGGGATTCGATAGCAATCAGCCCCAGCATTTT.

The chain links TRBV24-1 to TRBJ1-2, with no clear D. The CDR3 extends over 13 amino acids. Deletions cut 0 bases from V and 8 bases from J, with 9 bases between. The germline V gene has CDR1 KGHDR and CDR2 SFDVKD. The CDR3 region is CATSDLGSEGYTF. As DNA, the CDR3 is TGTGCCACCAGTGATTTGGGGTCGGAAGGCTACACCTTC.

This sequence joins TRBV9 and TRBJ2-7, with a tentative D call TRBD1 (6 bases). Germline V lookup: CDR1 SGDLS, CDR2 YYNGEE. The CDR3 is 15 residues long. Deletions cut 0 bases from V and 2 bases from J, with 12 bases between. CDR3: CASSVGQGLTYEQYF. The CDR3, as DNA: TGTGCCAGCAGCGTAGGGCAGGGGCTTACCTACGAGCAGTACTTC.

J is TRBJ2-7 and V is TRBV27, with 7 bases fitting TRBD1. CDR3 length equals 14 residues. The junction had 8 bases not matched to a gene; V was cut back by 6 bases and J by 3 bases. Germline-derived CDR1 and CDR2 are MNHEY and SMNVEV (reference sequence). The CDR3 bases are TGTGCCAGCAGCCGGCTCGGGACAGACTACGAGCAGTACTTC. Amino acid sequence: CASSRLGTDYEQYF.

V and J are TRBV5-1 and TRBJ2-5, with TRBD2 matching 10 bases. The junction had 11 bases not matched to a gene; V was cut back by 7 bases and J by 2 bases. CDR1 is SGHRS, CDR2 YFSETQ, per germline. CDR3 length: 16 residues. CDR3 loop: CASSWGASGGQETQYF. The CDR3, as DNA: TGCGCCAGCTCCTGGGGGGCTAGCGGGGGACAAGAGACCCAGTACTTC.

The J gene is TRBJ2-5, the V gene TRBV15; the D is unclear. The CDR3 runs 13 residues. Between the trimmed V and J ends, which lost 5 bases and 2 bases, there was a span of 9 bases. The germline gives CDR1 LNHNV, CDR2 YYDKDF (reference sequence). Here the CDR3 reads CATSRTVQETQYF. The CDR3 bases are TGTGCCACCAGCCGGACGGTACAAGAGACCCAGTACTTC. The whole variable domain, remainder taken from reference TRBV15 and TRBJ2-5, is DAMVIQNPRYQVTQFGKPVTLSCSQTLNHNVMYWYQQKSSQAPKLLFHYYDKDFNNEADTPDNFQSRRPNTSFCFLDIRSPGLGDTAMYLCATSRTVQETQYFGPGTRLLVL.

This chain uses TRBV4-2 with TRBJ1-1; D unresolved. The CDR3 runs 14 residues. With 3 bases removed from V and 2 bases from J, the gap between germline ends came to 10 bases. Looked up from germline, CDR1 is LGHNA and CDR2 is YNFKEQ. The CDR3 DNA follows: TGTGCCAGCAGCCAGCAGGAAAGAAACACTGAAGCTTTCTTT. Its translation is CASSQQERNTEAFF.

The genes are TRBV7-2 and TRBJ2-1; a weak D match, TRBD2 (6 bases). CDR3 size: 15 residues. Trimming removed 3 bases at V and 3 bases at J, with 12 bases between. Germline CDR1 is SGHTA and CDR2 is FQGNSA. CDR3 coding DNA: TGTGCCAGCAGCTTCGAGTACGGGGGCTACAATGAGCAGTTCTTC. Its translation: CASSFEYGGYNEQFF.

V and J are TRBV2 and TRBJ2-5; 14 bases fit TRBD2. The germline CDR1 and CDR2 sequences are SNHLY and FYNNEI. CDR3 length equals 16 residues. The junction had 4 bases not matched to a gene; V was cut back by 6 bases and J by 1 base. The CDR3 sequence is CASRLTSGGVQETQYF. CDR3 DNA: TGTGCCAGCAGACTGACTAGCGGGGGGGTCCAAGAGACCCAGTACTTC.